Sequencing of this T cell receptor (beta chain) was carried out in a study of early T cells in non-severe SARS-CoV-2 infection. Study outcomes and limitations: Anti-spike CD8 responses were favored by VDJdb matching, which missed private and CD4 specificities.

V lost 3 bases, J lost 5 bases, and 3 bases stayed unmatched. This CDR3 has 15 residues. Germline V lookup: CDR1 SGHNT, CDR2 YYREEE (reference sequence). This clonotype was detected ten times or more. As yet, its antigen is unknown. TCRdb called the 5' RACE reads again in MiXCR, with one record for every CDR3 protein. The repertoire consists of roughly 30,000 distinct CDR3 sequences, with 4.5% to 7% occurring once and the leading ten covering approximately 6.1%. The TCR was taken from an adult who was a healthcare worker with PCR-confirmed SARS-CoV-2 infection or an uninfected control (not recorded which). The genes are TRBV5-4 and TRBJ2-5; 14 nucleotides align to TRBD2. The material sequenced was whole blood. This chain's CDR3 is CASSSWTSGRETQYF. The CDR3 region has the DNA TGTGCCAGCAGCTCGTGGACTAGCGGGAGGGAGACCCAGTACTTC.